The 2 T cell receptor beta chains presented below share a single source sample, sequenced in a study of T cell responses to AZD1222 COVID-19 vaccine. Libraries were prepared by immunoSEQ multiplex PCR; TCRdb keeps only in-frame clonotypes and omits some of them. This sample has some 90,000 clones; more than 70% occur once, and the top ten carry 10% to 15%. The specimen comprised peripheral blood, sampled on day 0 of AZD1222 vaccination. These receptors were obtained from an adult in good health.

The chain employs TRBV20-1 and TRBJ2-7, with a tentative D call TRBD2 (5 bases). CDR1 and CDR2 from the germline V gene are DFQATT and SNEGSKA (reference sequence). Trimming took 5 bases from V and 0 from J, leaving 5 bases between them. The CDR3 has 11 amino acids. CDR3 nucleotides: TGCAGTGCTGGACTCTCCTACGAGCAGTACTTC. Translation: CSAGLSYEQYF.

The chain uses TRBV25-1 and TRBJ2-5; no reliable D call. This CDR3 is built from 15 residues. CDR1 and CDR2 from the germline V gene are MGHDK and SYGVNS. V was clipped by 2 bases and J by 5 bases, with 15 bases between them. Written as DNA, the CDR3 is TGTGCCAGCAGTGAAGAGGACGGATGGGTGGAGACCCAGTACTTC. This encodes CASSEEDGWVETQYF.